Following are 18 T cell receptor beta chains from one sample sequenced in a study of cytomegalovirus exposure and HLA in healthy donors. The PCR was carried out with 60 Vbeta primers and 13 Jbeta primers. Generated by immunoSEQ multiplex PCR, the TCRdb table keeps only in-frame clones and is missing some. The data hold over 150,000 clones, with around 80% observed a single time. The sequenced sample consisted of PBMCs. These receptors all stem from a woman aged 55-75 years in good health and CMV-seropositive.

This clone came up once. The V call is TRBV6-5, the J call TRBJ2-5; 7 bases line up with TRBD2. TRBJ2-7 explains the end of the DNA better; the J call may be wrong. This CDR3 is 12 amino acids long. Germline V lookup: CDR1 MNHEY, CDR2 SVGAGI. The CDR3 sequence is CASSAGAYEQYF. CDR3 nucleotides: TGTGCCAGCTCGGCGGGAGCCTACGAGCAGTACTTC.

This sequence joins TRBV5-5 and TRBJ2-7, with no clear D. CDR3 length equals 15 residues. Trimming took off 0 bases at V and 0 bases at J, with 10 bases between the two ends. Germline V CDR1 and CDR2: SGHKS, YYEKEE (reference sequence). The CDR3 is CASSLEISSSYEQYF. CDR3 sequence (DNA): TGTGCCAGCAGCTTGGAAATTTCCAGCTCCTACGAGCAGTACTTC.

Worth noting for this clone: An end of the junction does not agree with germline; a read error may underlie this. This sequence joins TRBV7-7 and TRBJ2-5, with a weak D call TRBD1 (6 bases). The germline V gene has CDR1 SSHAT and CDR2 FNYEAQ (reference sequence). The CDR3 is 16 amino acids. Written as DNA, the CDR3 is TGTGCTAGCAGCTTAGGGGTGACAGGTCGGTCAGAGACCCAGTACTTC. Residues: CASSLGVTGRSETQYF.

In its sample, this clone was seen once. This rearrangement joins TRBV6-5 to TRBJ1-6; D is perhaps TRBD1 (6 bases). The CDR3 covers 14 residues. Trimming left V 6 bases short and J 10 bases short, with 16 bases between. The germline V gene encodes CDR1 MNHEY and CDR2 SVGAGI. CDR3 residues: CASSRGQSGSPLHF. CDR3 DNA sequence: TGTGCCAGCAGCCGAGGACAGTCGGGGTCACCCCTCCACTTT.

J is TRBJ2-3 and V is TRBV28, with TRBD1 as a possible D gene (6 bases). Germline CDR1 MDHEN, CDR2 SYDVKM. The ends were cut back, 2 bases at V and 11 bases at J, with 14 bases in the middle. This CDR3 spans 13 amino acids. The DNA for the CDR3 is TGTGCCAGCAGTTTAGGACAGCCAACGCGGCAGTATTTT. It is translated as CASSLGQPTRQYF.

V is TRBV2 and J is TRBJ1-1; no definite D call. V was pared by 4 bases and J by 5 bases, with 8 bases between. Germline V gene lookup returns CDR1 SNHLY and CDR2 FYNNEI. This CDR3 spans 12 amino acids. The CDR3 nucleotides read TGTGCCAGCAGTGTTGCGGGGACTGAAGCTTTCTTT. It yields the protein CASSVAGTEAFF.

This sequence joins TRBV5-1 and TRBJ1-4; D might be TRBD1 (6 bases). CDR3 length: 15 amino acids. In germline, CDR1 is SGHRS, CDR2 YFSETQ. Trimming took 4 bases from V and 0 from J, leaving 10 bases between them. The CDR3, as DNA: TGCGCCAGCAGCGGCAGGGGCGCAACTAATGAAAAACTGTTTTTT. This codes for CASSGRGATNEKLFF. The full variable domain, rest sourced from reference TRBV5-1 and TRBJ1-4, is KAGVTQTPRYLIKTRGQQVTLSCSPISGHRSVSWYQQTPGQGLQFLFEYFSETQRNKGNFPGRFSGRQFSNSRSEMNVSTLELGDSALYLCASSGRGATNEKLFFGSGTQLSVL.

V gene TRBV7-2 combines with J gene TRBJ2-4; TRBD2 matches at 8 bases. The CDR3 is 16 amino acids. The germline V gene has CDR1 SGHTA and CDR2 FQGNSA. Trimming cost V 3 bases and J 3 bases; bases outside gene matches: 7. Here the CDR3 reads CASSFSGVADKNIQYF. The DNA of the CDR3 is TGTGCCAGCAGCTTTAGCGGGGTGGCGGACAAAAACATTCAGTACTTC. The whole variable domain, filled in from reference TRBV7-2 and TRBJ2-4, reads GAGVSQSPSNKVTEKGKDVELRCDPISGHTALYWYRQSLGQGLEFLIYFQGNSAPDKSGLPSDRFSAERTGGSVSTLTIQRTQQEDSAVYLCASSFSGVADKNIQYFGAGTRLSVL.

The J gene is TRBJ1-6, the V gene TRBV27; 7 positions match TRBD1. CDR1 and CDR2 (germline): MNHEY, SMNVEV (reference sequence). The J segment lost 5 bases and the V segment lost 8 bases, leaving 0 bases of the junction unmatched. The CDR3 contains 12 residues. The CDR3 reads CASGQDNSPLHF. In nucleotides, the CDR3 is TGTGCCAGCGGACAGGATAATTCACCCCTCCACTTT.

V and J are TRBV7-2 and TRBJ1-5; 8 bases are shared with TRBD1. The CDR3 is made up of 13 amino acids. V gave up 6 bases and J gave up 6 bases; unmatched junction bases: 4. Germline assignment: CDR1 SGHTA and CDR2 FQGNSA. This CDR3 reads CASRGTGGQPQHF. CDR3 DNA: TGTGCCAGCAGAGGGACAGGAGGTCAGCCCCAGCATTTT.

This clone has just a few counts. This sequence joins TRBV4-3 and TRBJ1-1; 12 bases map to TRBD1. Trimming took 4 bases from V and 4 from J; bases not matched to a gene: 7. From germline, CDR1 is LGHNA and CDR2 YSLEER. CDR3 length: 16 residues. The CDR3 protein is CASSRTGQGAITEAFF. The DNA for the CDR3 is TGCGCCAGCAGCCGAACGGGACAGGGGGCTATCACTGAAGCTTTCTTT.

The rearrangement links TRBV9 to TRBJ1-1; D is perhaps TRBD1 (6 bases). The CDR3 spans 15 residues. Germline V gene sequence: CDR1 SGDLS, CDR2 YYNGEE. Deletions cut 0 bases from V and 1 base from J, with 10 bases between. In nucleotides, the CDR3 is TGTGCCAGCAGCGTAGTGGGGGCCTCGAACACTGAAGCTTTCTTT. Its translation is CASSVVGASNTEAFF.

V gene TRBV10-3 combines with J gene TRBJ2-5, with a weak D call TRBD2 (6 bases). Trimming removed 2 bases from V and 3 bases from J, with 7 bases in between. Germline CDR1 and CDR2: ENHRY and SYGVKD. The CDR3 runs 13 residues. The CDR3 DNA reads as TGTGCCATCAGTGAGAGGAGGGAAGAGACCCAGTACTTC. Translating it yields CAISERREETQYF.

The chain uses TRBV6-1 and TRBJ2-5; tentatively, D is TRBD1 (6 bases). The germline V gene has CDR1 MNHNS and CDR2 SASEGT. V lost 6 bases and J 0 bases, leaving 8 bases between the germline ends. This CDR3 has 13 residues. The CDR3 reads CASSRDNQETQYF. The CDR3 nucleotides are TGTGCCAGCAGCCGGGACAACCAAGAGACCCAGTACTTC.

In its sample, this clone was seen a few times. The chain combines TRBV7-8 with TRBJ1-5; possibly TRBD1 for D (6 bases). Germline V gives CDR1 SGHVS, CDR2 FQNEAQ. Trimming removed 3 bases from V and 0 bases from J, with 12 bases in between. CDR3 length equals 16 residues. CDR3 coding DNA: TGTGCCAGCAGCTTCGGACAGACCTATAGCAATCAGCCCCAGCATTTT. It codes for CASSFGQTYSNQPQHF.

The chain employs TRBV5-4 and TRBJ2-2, with D unresolved. Trimming took off 0 bases at V and 0 bases at J, with 6 bases between the two ends. Germline V gene sequence: CDR1 SGHNT, CDR2 YYREEE (reference sequence). The CDR3 totals 15 residues. CDR3 nucleotides: TGTGCCAGCAGCTTGGACTTCGCGAACACCGGGGAGCTGTTTTTT. Amino acids: CASSLDFANTGELFF.

The chain combines TRBV15 with TRBJ1-2, with D perhaps TRBD1 (5 bases). V lost 2 bases and J lost 8, with 12 bases in between. CDR1 LNHNV and CDR2 YYDKDF come from the germline V gene (reference sequence). This CDR3 has 13 residues. CDR3 residues: CATSRQGSSGYTF. CDR3 DNA: TGTGCCACCAGCAGACAGGGTTCGTCGGGCTACACCTTC.

The chain employs TRBV2 and TRBJ2-3; 10 nucleotides align to TRBD2. The germline CDR1 and CDR2 sequences are SNHLY and FYNNEI. This CDR3 has 15 residues. V shed 7 bases and J 4 bases; nucleotides not matched to a gene: 8. CDR3 amino acids: CASMDLAGGPDTQYF. CDR3 nucleotide sequence: TGTGCCAGCATGGATTTAGCGGGGGGCCCAGATACGCAGTATTTT.